The 31 T cell receptor beta chains presented below share a single source sample, sequenced in a study of beta chain features in type 1 diabetes. Reverse transcription of all isolated RNA meant that expressed TCRB transcripts were sequenced. The repertoire was sequenced with immunoSEQ multiplex PCR; TCRdb's copy has only in-frame clones and lacks some. The sample has 310,000 or so clones, more than 9.5% seen once. Sequencing was carried out using naive CD4+ T cells from blood. These receptors were taken from a woman between 25 and 40 years old in good health.

The rearrangement joins TRBV7-9 to TRBJ2-2; D gene uncertain. The germline V and J ends were trimmed by 5 bases and 6 bases, with 13 bases remaining between them. CDR3 length: 14 amino acids. Germline V gives CDR1 SEHNR, CDR2 FQNEAQ (reference sequence). The CDR3 DNA follows: TGTGCCAGCAGCCCTAGTGGAGAGGCCGGGGAGCTGTTTTTT. Translating it yields CASSPSGEAGELFF. The full variable domain, in which reference TRBV7-9 and TRBJ2-2 provide the parts outside the CDR3, is DTGVSQNPRHKITKRGQNVTFRCDPISEHNRLYWYRQTLGQGPEFLTYFQNEAQLEKSRLLSDRFSAERPKGSFSTLEIQRTEQGDSAMYLCASSPSGEAGELFFGEGSRLTVL.

This clone was observed a few times. The chain employs TRBV14 and TRBJ2-7; 9 bases align to TRBD1. Losses at the gene ends were 0 bases for V and 10 bases for J; bases not matched to a gene: 1. The CDR3 contains 12 residues. The V gene's germline CDR1 is SGHDN and CDR2 FVKESK. The DNA of the CDR3 is TGTGCCAGCAGCCAAGAACAGGGGGCCCAGTACTTC. As protein: CASSQEQGAQYF.

The rearrangement uses TRBV5-1 and TRBJ2-3; 13 bases align to TRBD2. This CDR3 has 16 residues. Germline CDR1 reads SGHRS; CDR2 reads YFSETQ. The trim removed 3 bases at V and 3 bases at J, leaving 4 bases unmatched. The CDR3 bases are TGCGCCAGCAGCTCCGGGACTAGCGGGACGACAGATACGCAGTATTTT. The encoded protein is CASSSGTSGTTDTQYF.

The J gene is TRBJ2-1, the V gene TRBV2; TRBD2 matches at 9 bases. V lost 7 bases and J lost 8; bases outside the gene matches: 12. Germline CDR1 is SNHLY and CDR2 is FYNNEI. The CDR3 runs 15 residues. CDR3 region: CASTELAGGGDEQFF. In DNA form, the CDR3 reads TGTGCCAGCACCGAACTAGCGGGTGGCGGGGATGAGCAGTTCTTC.

In this sample, this clone turned up a few times. The CDR3 bases are TGTGCCAGCAGTTATTACGTCGGAACAGACGGCTACACCTTC. It codes for CASSYYVGTDGYTF. The rearrangement links TRBV6-6 to TRBJ1-2; D is unclear. This CDR3 is 14 amino acids long. Germline V CDR1 and CDR2: MNHNY, SVGAGI (reference sequence). V lost 3 bases and J lost 8, with 16 bases in between.

The V gene is TRBV25-1, the J gene TRBJ2-1; TRBD2 matches 10 bases. V dropped 6 bases and J dropped 7; count of bases not matched to a gene: 6. The CDR3 runs 14 residues. CDR1 and CDR2 from the germline V gene are MGHDK and SYGVNS. Here the CDR3 DNA reads TGTGCCAGCAGAAATAGCGGGGGGTTAAATGAGCAGTTCTTC. Encoded protein: CASRNSGGLNEQFF.

In this sample, this clone turned up a few times. The rearrangement uses TRBV19 and TRBJ2-3, with TRBD2 matching over 9 bases. V was pared by 8 bases and J by 5 bases, with 11 bases of the junction left unmatched. There are 15 residues in the CDR3. CDR1 is LNHDA and CDR2 is SQIVND in the germline V gene (reference sequence). The CDR3 protein is CASARLAGQGDTQYF. DNA for the CDR3: TGTGCCAGTGCCCGTCTAGCGGGGCAGGGAGATACGCAGTATTTT. Complete variable domain (other parts from reference TRBV19 and TRBJ2-3): DGGITQSPKYLFRKEGQNVTLSCEQNLNHDAMYWYRQDPGQGLRLIYYSQIVNDFQKGDIAEGYSVSREKKESFPLTVTSAQKNPTAFYLCASARLAGQGDTQYFGPGTRLTVL.

The chain joins TRBV5-4 to TRBJ2-7; 13 positions agree with TRBD2. The germline CDR1 and CDR2 sequences are SGHNT and YYREEE (reference sequence). V trimming: 5 bases; J trimming: 0 bases; junction bases outside the gene matches: 5. The CDR3 totals 16 residues. Written as DNA, the CDR3 is TGTGCCAGCAGGGGGGGACTAGCGGGGCTCTCCTACGAGCAGTACTTC. This encodes CASRGGLAGLSYEQYF.

V is TRBV7-2 and J is TRBJ1-1, with no clear D. Germline-derived CDR1 and CDR2 are SGHTA and FQGNSA. Between the trimmed V and J ends, which lost 5 bases and 1 base, there was a span of 11 bases. This CDR3 spans 14 amino acids. The CDR3 nucleotides are TGTGCCAGCAGCCCCCTCGGTGGGAACACTGAAGCTTTCTTT. Translating it yields CASSPLGGNTEAFF.

The chain uses TRBV27 and TRBJ2-1, with 7 bases aligning to TRBD2. Unmatched junction bases numbered 3, after V lost 4 bases and J lost 3 bases. In germline, CDR1 is MNHEY, CDR2 SMNVEV (reference sequence). This CDR3 has 14 amino acids. In DNA form, the CDR3 reads TGTGCCAGCAGTTCGGGACTACGCTACAATGAGCAGTTCTTC. It encodes CASSSGLRYNEQFF.

In this sample, this clone turned up a few times. This sequence joins TRBV27 and TRBJ2-2; possibly TRBD2 for D (6 bases). Deletions cut 10 bases from V and 5 bases from J, with 20 bases between. The CDR3 runs to 15 residues. The germline gives CDR1 MNHEY, CDR2 SMNVEV (reference sequence). The CDR3 loop reads CATRQAGLQTGELFF. The CDR3 region has the DNA TGTGCCACCCGGCAGGCGGGACTGCAAACCGGGGAGCTGTTTTTT.

This clone was observed a few times. The chain is built from TRBV19 and TRBJ2-7; TRBD1 aligns across 12 bases. The CDR3 consists of 15 residues. After removal of 3 bases from V and 4 bases from J, the junction contained 4 bases not matched to a gene. CDR1 LNHDA and CDR2 SQIVND come from the germline V gene (reference sequence). The CDR3 loop is CASSIGTGGEYEQYF. In DNA form, the CDR3 reads TGTGCCAGTAGTATCGGGACAGGGGGCGAATACGAGCAGTACTTC.

The chain uses TRBV30 and TRBJ2-7; D is unresolved. Germline V gene sequence: CDR1 GTSNPN, CDR2 SVGIG (reference sequence). This CDR3 is built from 12 residues. Trimming removed 0 bases from V and 3 bases from J, with 6 bases in between. The CDR3 region is CAWSVVSYEQYF. The CDR3 DNA follows: TGTGCCTGGAGTGTAGTGAGCTACGAGCAGTACTTC. Looking up the rest from reference TRBV30 and TRBJ2-7 gives the full variable domain: SQTIHQWPATLVQPVGSPLSLECTVEGTSNPNLYWYRQAAGRGLQLLFYSVGIGQISSEVPQNLSASRPQDRQFILSSKKLLLSDSGFYLCAWSVVSYEQYFGPGTRLTVT.

CDR3 sequence reads: CASSWPGLAADSYNEQFF. CDR3 sequence (DNA): TGTGCCAGCAGCTGGCCGGGACTAGCAGCCGACTCCTACAATGAGCAGTTCTTC. V gene TRBV5-8 combines with J gene TRBJ2-1, with 9 bases lining up with TRBD2. CDR3 length equals 18 residues. The V segment lost 3 bases and the J segment 0 bases; nucleotides outside the gene matches: 10. Germline V gene data show CDR1 as SGHTS and CDR2 as YDEGEE.

This clone was found a few times. V usage is TRBV19 and J usage is TRBJ2-2; a weak D match, TRBD2 (6 bases). The CDR3 covers 15 residues. The V end was cut by 5 bases, the J end by 5 bases, with 15 bases between. In germline, CDR1 is LNHDA, CDR2 SQIVND (reference sequence). CDR3 sequence (DNA): TGTGCCAGTAGTCAACGGGAGCCCAGGACCGGGGAGCTGTTTTTT. This codes for CASSQREPRTGELFF.

This clone came up a few times. The genes are TRBV28 and TRBJ1-5; D not certain. The CDR3 is 16 amino acids. Looked up from germline, CDR1 is MDHEN and CDR2 is SYDVKM. V lost 6 bases and J 4 bases, leaving 19 bases between the germline ends. This chain's CDR3 is CASRSGEGLRNQPQHF. CDR3 sequence (DNA): TGTGCCAGCAGGTCCGGCGAGGGATTGAGAAATCAGCCCCAGCATTTT.

This clone turned up a few times. The V and J genes are TRBV28 and TRBJ1-1; D unresolved. CDR3 size: 13 residues. Trimming shortened V by 6 bases and J by 5 bases, and 13 bases separated the two germline ends. The germline CDR1 and CDR2 sequences are MDHEN and SYDVKM. CDR3 sequence (DNA): TGTGCCAGCAGGATCGATGCGATTACTGAAGCTTTCTTT. As protein: CASRIDAITEAFF.

The rearrangement uses TRBV2 and TRBJ1-1; D call uncertain. V lost 4 bases, J lost 5 bases, and 14 bases lay in between. The CDR3 consists of 14 residues. Germline CDR1 SNHLY, CDR2 FYNNEI. The CDR3 DNA reads TGTGCCAGCAGTGCGGCCCAGGAGGGAACTGAAGCTTTCTTT. Residues: CASSAAQEGTEAFF.

This chain connects TRBV7-3 to TRBJ2-3; D perhaps matches TRBD1 (5 bases). Trimming cost V 2 bases and J 4 bases, with 10 bases left between them. CDR3 size: 14 residues. CDR1 and CDR2 from the germline V gene are SGHTA and FQGTGA. The CDR3 nucleotides read TGTGCCAGCAGCTTAGCTGGGGCGGCAGATACGCAGTATTTT. Translating it yields CASSLAGAADTQYF.

This clone was detected a few times. The chain uses TRBV30 and TRBJ2-5; 12 bases fit TRBD1. The germline CDR1 and CDR2 sequences are GTSNPN and SVGIG (reference sequence). This CDR3 has 15 residues. Unmatched junction bases numbered 4, after V lost 0 bases and J lost 5 bases. CDR3 sequence (DNA): TGTGCCTGGAGTGTAGGGACAGGGGGCTGGGAGACCCAGTACTTC. Its translation is CAWSVGTGGWETQYF. Based on the CDR3 plus reference TRBV30 and TRBJ2-5, the full variable domain is SQTIHQWPATLVQPVGSPLSLECTVEGTSNPNLYWYRQAAGRGLQLLFYSVGIGQISSEVPQNLSASRPQDRQFILSSKKLLLSDSGFYLCAWSVGTGGWETQYFGPGTRLLVL.

This clone occurred a few times. The J gene is TRBJ2-2, the V gene TRBV11-1, with 8 nucleotides matching TRBD2. Trimming removed 4 bases from V and 5 bases from J; junction bases left unmatched: 9. Germline V CDR1 and CDR2: SGHAT, FQDESV (reference sequence). The CDR3 has 16 residues. The CDR3 DNA reads TGTGCCAGCAGCTCCCGGGGGGGCCGAACAACCGGGGAGCTGTTTTTT. It yields the protein CASSSRGGRTTGELFF.

This clone was counted only a few times. The chain is built from TRBV6-1 and TRBJ1-5; D might be TRBD1 (5 bases). This CDR3 has 17 amino acids. The V end lost 1 base, the J end lost 11 bases, and 24 bases lay between the germline ends. Germline lookup yields CDR1 MNHNS and CDR2 SASEGT. The chain's CDR3 is CASSEVLRGRGIGSQHF. The CDR3 DNA sequence: TGTGCCAGCAGTGAAGTCCTTAGAGGGCGGGGGATTGGGTCCCAGCATTTT.

This clone showed up just a few times. The chain links TRBV30 to TRBJ1-2; D is unresolved. Germline-derived CDR1 and CDR2 are GTSNPN and SVGIG (reference sequence). V was clipped by 2 bases and J by 4 bases, with 11 bases between them. The CDR3 has 13 amino acids. CDR3 DNA: TGTGCCTGGAGTATTCAGGTTACCTATGGCTACACCTTC. It specifies CAWSIQVTYGYTF.

This clone occurred a few times. V gene TRBV2 combines with J gene TRBJ2-1; 9 nucleotides line up with TRBD1. Germline CDR1 is SNHLY and CDR2 is FYNNEI. The CDR3 consists of 17 residues. V gave up 5 bases and J gave up 0 bases; unmatched junction bases: 8. The CDR3 reads CASSSGTGLSSYNEQFF. DNA for the CDR3: TGTGCCAGCAGTTCCGGGACAGGGTTGAGCTCCTACAATGAGCAGTTCTTC.

This clone was seen only a few times. The rearrangement joins TRBV5-1 to TRBJ2-5; possibly TRBD2 for D (6 bases). Germline-derived CDR1 and CDR2 are SGHRS and YFSETQ. The CDR3 loop spans 17 amino acids. The germline V and J ends were trimmed by 0 bases and 3 bases, with 18 bases remaining between them. The CDR3 region is CASSLGWVVSGEETQYF. CDR3 bases: TGCGCCAGCAGCTTGGGATGGGTCGTTAGCGGAGAAGAGACCCAGTACTTC. Filled out from reference TRBV5-1 and TRBJ2-5, the complete variable domain reads KAGVTQTPRYLIKTRGQQVTLSCSPISGHRSVSWYQQTPGQGLQFLFEYFSETQRNKGNFPGRFSGRQFSNSRSEMNVSTLELGDSALYLCASSLGWVVSGEETQYFGPGTRLLVL.

The V gene is TRBV30, the J gene TRBJ2-2; D is perhaps TRBD1 (5 bases). Deletions cut 2 bases from V and 6 bases from J, with 10 bases between. The length of the CDR3 is 13 residues. Germline CDR1 reads GTSNPN; CDR2 reads SVGIG (reference sequence). The CDR3 nucleotides read TGTGCCTGGAGTAGGGGCGTGCCCGGGGAGCTGTTTTTT. Amino acids: CAWSRGVPGELFF. Full variable domain (missing parts from reference TRBV30 and TRBJ2-2): SQTIHQWPATLVQPVGSPLSLECTVEGTSNPNLYWYRQAAGRGLQLLFYSVGIGQISSEVPQNLSASRPQDRQFILSSKKLLLSDSGFYLCAWSRGVPGELFFGEGSRLTVL.

Only a few counts were recorded for this clone. V gene TRBV28 combines with J gene TRBJ2-5; D unclear. Trimming removed 1 base at V and 3 bases at J, with 6 bases between. CDR1 and CDR2 (germline): MDHEN, SYDVKM. The CDR3 covers 13 residues. The CDR3 DNA reads as TGTGCCAGCAGTTTATCAGTGAAAGAGACCCAGTACTTC. This translates into CASSLSVKETQYF.

This clone was seen a few times. The chain recombines TRBV7-9 with TRBJ2-1; TRBD2 agrees at 8 bases. With 5 bases clipped from V and 4 bases from J, the junction kept 7 bases outside the gene matches. The CDR3 length is 15 residues. The germline V gene has CDR1 SEHNR and CDR2 FQNEAQ (reference sequence). The CDR3 coding sequence is TGTGCCAGCAGCCGACCGGGACTAGAATACAATGAGCAGTTCTTC. It specifies CASSRPGLEYNEQFF. The full variable domain, completed using reference TRBV7-9 and TRBJ2-1, is DTGVSQNPRHKITKRGQNVTFRCDPISEHNRLYWYRQTLGQGPEFLTYFQNEAQLEKSRLLSDRFSAERPKGSFSTLEIQRTEQGDSAMYLCASSRPGLEYNEQFFGPGTRLTVL.

This clone was counted a few times. The V call is TRBV4-3, the J call TRBJ2-1, with TRBD2 matching over 7 bases. The CDR3 is 14 amino acids. The trim removed 4 bases at V and 7 bases at J, leaving 7 bases unmatched. Germline CDR1 and CDR2: LGHNA and YSLEER. The CDR3 sequence: CASSPGASGNEQFF. CDR3 DNA: TGCGCCAGCAGCCCCGGGGCTAGCGGAAATGAGCAGTTCTTC.

This clone has just one count. The chain joins TRBV29-1 to TRBJ1-2; D perhaps matches TRBD1 (6 bases). Germline-derived CDR1 and CDR2 are SQVTM and ANQGSEA. V dropped 6 bases and J dropped 4 bases, with 15 bases sitting between them. The CDR3 totals 13 residues. CDR3 residues: CSVNKPDSYGYTF. The DNA for the CDR3 is TGCAGCGTCAACAAGCCGGACAGCTATGGCTACACCTTC.

This clone has a handful of counts. The rearrangement joins TRBV7-9 to TRBJ1-5; no clear D. Germline CDR1 and CDR2: SEHNR and FQNEAQ (reference sequence). CDR3 length equals 15 residues. V gave up 2 bases and J gave up 10 bases, with 18 bases separating them. CDR3 protein: CASSLSGSAISPQHF. The CDR3 nucleotides read TGTGCCAGCAGCTTATCGGGAAGTGCCATCAGCCCCCAGCATTTT.